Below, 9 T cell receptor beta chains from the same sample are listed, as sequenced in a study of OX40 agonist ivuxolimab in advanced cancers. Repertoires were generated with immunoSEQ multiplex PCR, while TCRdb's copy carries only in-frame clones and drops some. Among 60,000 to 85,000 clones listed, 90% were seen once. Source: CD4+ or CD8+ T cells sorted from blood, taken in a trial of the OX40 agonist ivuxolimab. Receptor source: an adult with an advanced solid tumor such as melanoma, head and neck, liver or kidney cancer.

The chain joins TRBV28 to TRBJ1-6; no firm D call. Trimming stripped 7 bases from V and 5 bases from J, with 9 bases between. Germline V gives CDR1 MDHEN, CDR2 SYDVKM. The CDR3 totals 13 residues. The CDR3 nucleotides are TGTGCCAGCACTGGACCGGATAATTCACCCCTCCACTTT. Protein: CASTGPDNSPLHF.

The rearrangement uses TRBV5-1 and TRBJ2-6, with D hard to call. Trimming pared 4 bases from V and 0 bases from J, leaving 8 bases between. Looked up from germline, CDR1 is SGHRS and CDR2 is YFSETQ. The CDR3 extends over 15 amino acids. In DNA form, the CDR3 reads TGCGCCAGCAGCAAACAAGGCTCTGGGGCCAACGTCCTGACTTTC. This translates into CASSKQGSGANVLTF.

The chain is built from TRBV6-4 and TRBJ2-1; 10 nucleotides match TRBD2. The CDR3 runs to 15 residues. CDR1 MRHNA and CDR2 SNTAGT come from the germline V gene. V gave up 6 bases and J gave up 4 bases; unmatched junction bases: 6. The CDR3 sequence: CASRLLAGAYNEQFF. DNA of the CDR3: TGTGCCAGCAGACTTCTAGCGGGGGCTTACAATGAGCAGTTCTTC.

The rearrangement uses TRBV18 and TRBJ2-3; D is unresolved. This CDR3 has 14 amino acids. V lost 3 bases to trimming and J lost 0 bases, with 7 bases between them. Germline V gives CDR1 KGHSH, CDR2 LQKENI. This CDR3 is CASSPPESTDTQYF. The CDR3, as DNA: TGTGCCAGCTCACCCCCGGAGAGCACAGATACGCAGTATTTT. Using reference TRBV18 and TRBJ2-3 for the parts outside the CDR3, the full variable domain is NAGVMQNPRHLVRRRGQEARLRCSPMKGHSHVYWYRQLPEEGLKFMVYLQKENIIDESGMPKERFSAEFPKEGPSILRIQQVVRGDSAAYFCASSPPESTDTQYFGPGTRLTVL.

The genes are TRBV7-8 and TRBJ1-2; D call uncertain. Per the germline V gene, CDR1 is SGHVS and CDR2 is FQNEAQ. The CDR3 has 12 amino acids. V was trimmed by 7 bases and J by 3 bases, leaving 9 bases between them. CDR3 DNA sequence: TGTGCCAGCACGTGGGGAGACTATGGCTACACCTTC. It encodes CASTWGDYGYTF.

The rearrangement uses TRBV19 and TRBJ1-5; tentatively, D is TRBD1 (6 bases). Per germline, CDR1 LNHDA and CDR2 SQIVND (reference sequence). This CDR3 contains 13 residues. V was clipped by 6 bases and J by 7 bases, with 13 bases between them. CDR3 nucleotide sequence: TGTGCCAGTAGGAGCAACAGGGCCCAGCCCCAGCATTTT. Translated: CASRSNRAQPQHF.

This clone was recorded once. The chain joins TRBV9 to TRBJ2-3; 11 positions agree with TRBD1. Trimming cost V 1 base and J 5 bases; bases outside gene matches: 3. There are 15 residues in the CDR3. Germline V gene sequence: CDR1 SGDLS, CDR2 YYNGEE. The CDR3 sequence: CASSVRTGGQDTQYF. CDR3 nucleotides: TGTGCCAGCAGCGTAAGGACAGGGGGCCAAGATACGCAGTATTTT. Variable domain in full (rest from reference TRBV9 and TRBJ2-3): DSGVTQTPKHLITATGQRVTLRCSPRSGDLSVYWYQQSLDQGLQFLIQYYNGEERAKGNILERFSAQQFPDLHSELNLSSLELGDSALYFCASSVRTGGQDTQYFGPGTRLTVL.

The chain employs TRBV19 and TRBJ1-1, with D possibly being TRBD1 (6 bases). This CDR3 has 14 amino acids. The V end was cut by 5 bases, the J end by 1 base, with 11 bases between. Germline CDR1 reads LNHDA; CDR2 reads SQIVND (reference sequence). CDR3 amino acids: CASSRRGGNTEAFF. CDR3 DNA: TGTGCCAGTAGTCGCAGGGGTGGGAACACTGAAGCTTTCTTT. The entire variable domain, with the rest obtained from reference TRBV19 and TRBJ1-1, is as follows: DGGITQSPKYLFRKEGQNVTLSCEQNLNHDAMYWYRQDPGQGLRLIYYSQIVNDFQKGDIAEGYSVSREKKESFPLTVTSAQKNPTAFYLCASSRRGGNTEAFFGQGTRLTVV.

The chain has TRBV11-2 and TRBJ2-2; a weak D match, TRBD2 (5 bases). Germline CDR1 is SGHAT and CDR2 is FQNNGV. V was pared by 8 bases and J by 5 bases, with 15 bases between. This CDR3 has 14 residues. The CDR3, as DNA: TGTGCCAGCGTAACCGGGATCTCAACCGGGGAGCTGTTTTTT. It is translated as CASVTGISTGELFF. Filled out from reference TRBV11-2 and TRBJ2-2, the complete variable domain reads EAGVAQSPRYKIIEKRQSVAFWCNPISGHATLYWYQQILGQGPKLLIQFQNNGVVDDSQLPKDRFSAERLKGVDSTLKIQPAKLEDSAVYLCASVTGISTGELFFGEGSRLTVL.